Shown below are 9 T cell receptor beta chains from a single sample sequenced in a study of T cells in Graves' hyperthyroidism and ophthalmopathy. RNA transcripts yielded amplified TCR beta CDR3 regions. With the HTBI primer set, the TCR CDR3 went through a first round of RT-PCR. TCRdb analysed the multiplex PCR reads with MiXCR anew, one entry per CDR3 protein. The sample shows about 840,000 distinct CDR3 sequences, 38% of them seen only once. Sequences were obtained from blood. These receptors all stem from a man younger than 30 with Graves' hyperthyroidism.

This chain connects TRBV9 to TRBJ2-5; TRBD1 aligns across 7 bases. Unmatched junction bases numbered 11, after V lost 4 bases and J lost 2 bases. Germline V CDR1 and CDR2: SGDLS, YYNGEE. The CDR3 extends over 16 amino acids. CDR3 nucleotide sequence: TGTGCCAGCAGCTATCGATCCCGGGACAGTCAAGAGACCCAGTACTTC. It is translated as CASSYRSRDSQETQYF.

This CDR3 is CASSQQGKATEAFF. The CDR3 bases are TGTGCCAGCAGCCAACAGGGAAAGGCCACTGAAGCTTTCTTT. The V call is TRBV9, the J call TRBJ1-1; the D gene is possibly TRBD1 (6 bases). The CDR3 loop spans 14 amino acids. Trimming took off 4 bases at V and 4 bases at J, with 14 bases between the two ends. CDR1 SGDLS and CDR2 YYNGEE come from the germline V gene. Using reference TRBV9 and TRBJ1-1 for the parts outside the CDR3, the full variable domain is DSGVTQTPKHLITATGQRVTLRCSPRSGDLSVYWYQQSLDQGLQFLIQYYNGEERAKGNILERFSAQQFPDLHSELNLSSLELGDSALYFCASSQQGKATEAFFGQGTRLTVV.

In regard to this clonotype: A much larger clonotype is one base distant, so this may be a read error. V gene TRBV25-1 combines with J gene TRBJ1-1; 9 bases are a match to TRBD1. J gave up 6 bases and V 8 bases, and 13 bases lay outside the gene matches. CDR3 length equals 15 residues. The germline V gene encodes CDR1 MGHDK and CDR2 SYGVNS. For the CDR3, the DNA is TGTGCCAGCCCGCTCCGGGACAGGGATGGGGCTGAAGCTTTCTTT. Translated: CASPLRDRDGAEAFF.

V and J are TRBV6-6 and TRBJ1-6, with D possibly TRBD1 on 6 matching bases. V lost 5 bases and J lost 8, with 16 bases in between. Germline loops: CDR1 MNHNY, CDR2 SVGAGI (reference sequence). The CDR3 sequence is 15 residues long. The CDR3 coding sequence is TGTGCCAGCAGTGATTACAGGGAAAAGGATTCACCCCTCCACTTT. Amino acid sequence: CASSDYREKDSPLHF.

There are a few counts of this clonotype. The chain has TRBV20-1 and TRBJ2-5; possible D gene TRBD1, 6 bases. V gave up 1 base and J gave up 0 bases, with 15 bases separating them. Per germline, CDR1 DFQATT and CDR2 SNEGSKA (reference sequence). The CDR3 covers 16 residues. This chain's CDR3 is CSARGIGGPYQETQYF. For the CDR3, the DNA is TGCAGTGCTAGAGGGATAGGGGGACCCTACCAAGAGACCCAGTACTTC.

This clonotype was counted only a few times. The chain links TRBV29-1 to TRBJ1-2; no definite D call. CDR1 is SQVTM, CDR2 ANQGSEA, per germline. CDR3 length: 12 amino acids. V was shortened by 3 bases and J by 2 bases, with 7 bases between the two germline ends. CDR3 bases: TGCAGCGTTGATATGATAAACTATGGCTACACCTTC. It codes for CSVDMINYGYTF. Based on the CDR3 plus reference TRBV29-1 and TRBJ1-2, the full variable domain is SAVISQKPSRDICQRGTSLTIQCQVDSQVTMMFWYRQQPGQSLTLIATANQGSEATYESGFVIDKFPISRPNLTFSTLTVSNMSPEDSSIYLCSVDMINYGYTFGSGTRLTVV.

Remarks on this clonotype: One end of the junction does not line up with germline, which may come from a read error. CDR3 nucleotide sequence: TGTGCCAGCAGCACACGACAGGGTCTCGGGAACACTGAAGCTTCCTTC. Translating it yields CASSTRQGLGNTEASF. J is TRBJ1-1 and V is TRBV7-8; TRBD1 matches at 7 bases. The length of the CDR3 is 16 residues. The germline gives CDR1 SGHVS, CDR2 FQNEAQ.

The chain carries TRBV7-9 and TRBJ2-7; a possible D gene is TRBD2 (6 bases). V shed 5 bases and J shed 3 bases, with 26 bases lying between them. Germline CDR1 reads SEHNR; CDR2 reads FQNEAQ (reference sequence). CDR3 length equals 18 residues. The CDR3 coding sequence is TGTGCCAGCAGCCAAGAAGTGTTTGGGGGAGGTACCTACTACGAGCAGTACTTC. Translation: CASSQEVFGGGTYYEQYF. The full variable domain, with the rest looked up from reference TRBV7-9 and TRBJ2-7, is DTGVSQNPRHKITKRGQNVTFRCDPISEHNRLYWYRQTLGQGPEFLTYFQNEAQLEKSRLLSDRFSAERPKGSFSTLEIQRTEQGDSAMYLCASSQEVFGGGTYYEQYFGPGTRLTVT.

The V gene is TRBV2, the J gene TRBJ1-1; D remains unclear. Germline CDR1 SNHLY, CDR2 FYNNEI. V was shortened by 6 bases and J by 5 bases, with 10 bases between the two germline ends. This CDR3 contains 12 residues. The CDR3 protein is CASSKSRTEAFF. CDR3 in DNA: TGTGCCAGCAGCAAATCGAGGACTGAAGCTTTCTTT.